These T cell receptor beta chains were read from a single sample in a study of PD-L1 blockade in urothelial cancer. The data were produced by immunoSEQ multiplex PCR, yet TCRdb's version contains in-frame clones alone and is incomplete. The repertoire includes around 40,000 clones, about 88% of them detected once, and 2.6% sits in the top ten. Material: PBMCs, obtained around atezolizumab (anti-PD-L1) treatment. The source is a man between 65 and 85 years old with urothelial cancer. The CDR3 runs from the conserved cysteine through the conserved F or W. Each record gives: J gene, D gene, clone size, V gene, CDR3 DNA, CDR3 protein. A D gene is named only where the DNA matches it firmly. The size entry is marked missing in some rows and otherwise reads once, few, many or a size class.

J: TRBJ1-1; D: NA; size: few; V: TRBV10-1; DNA: TGCGCCAGCAGTGAGCCAGGGAACCCCGAAGCTTTCTTT; CDR3: CASSEPGNPEAFF
J: TRBJ1-5; D: NA; size: NA; V: TRBV12-5; DNA: TGTGCTAGTACCCGGACGGGGCAGCCCCAGCATTTT; CDR3: CASTRTGQPQHF
J: TRBJ2-5; D: TRBD1; size: NA; V: TRBV7-9; DNA: TGTGCCAGCAGCTTAGTCGCGGGACAGGGGAAAGAGACCCAGTACTTC; CDR3: CASSLVAGQGKETQYF
J: TRBJ2-2; D: TRBD2; size: NA; V: TRBV18; DNA: TGTGCCAGCTCACCACGAGGACTAGCGGGAGTCCACACCGGGGAGCTGTTTTTT; CDR3: CASSPRGLAGVHTGELFF
J: TRBJ2-7; D: TRBD2; size: NA; V: TRBV19; DNA: TGTGCCAGTAGTTGGCGGGAGGCGGGAGAGCAGTACTTC; CDR3: CASSWREAGEQYF
J: TRBJ1-1; D: NA; size: once; V: TRBV5-1; DNA: TGCGCCAGCAGCCCCTGGGGGGGGAACACTGAAGCTTTCTTT; CDR3: CASSPWGGNTEAFF
J: TRBJ2-2; D: NA; size: NA; V: TRBV6-6; DNA: TGTGCCAGCAGTCTCCCGGCCGGGGACACCGGGGAGCTGTTTTTT; CDR3: CASSLPAGDTGELFF
J: TRBJ2-3; D: TRBD2; size: few; V: TRBV7-9; DNA: TGTGCCAGCAGCTTAGGACTAGCGACAGATACGCAGTATTTT; CDR3: CASSLGLATDTQYF
J: TRBJ1-1; D: NA; size: NA; V: TRBV5-1; DNA: TGCGCCAGCAGCTTGGAGATGGGCAACACTGAAGCTTTCTTT; CDR3: CASSLEMGNTEAFF
J: TRBJ2-5; D: TRBD2; size: NA; V: TRBV29-1; DNA: TGCAGCGTTAGGACTAGCGGGAGTGAGACCCAGTACTTC; CDR3: CSVRTSGSETQYF
J: TRBJ1-1; D: NA; size: NA; V: TRBV7-9; DNA: TGTGCCAGCAGCGTTGTAGGGCGGGGGGACACTGAAGCTTTCTTT; CDR3: CASSVVGRGDTEAFF
J: TRBJ1-1; D: NA; size: NA; V: TRBV7-2; DNA: TGTGCCAGCAGCTTAAGTGGACAAGGGTGGACTGAAGCTTTCTTT; CDR3: CASSLSGQGWTEAFF
J: TRBJ2-3; D: TRBD2; size: NA; V: TRBV4-2; DNA: TGTGCCAGCAGCCAAGCCGGGACTAGCGGGAGAGATACGCAGTATTTT; CDR3: CASSQAGTSGRDTQYF
J: TRBJ2-3; D: TRBD1; size: NA; V: TRBV29-1; DNA: TGCAGCGTTGAAGATCTGGGCAGGGGGCGCACAGATACGCAGTATTTT; CDR3: CSVEDLGRGRTDTQYF
J: TRBJ1-1; D: NA; size: once; V: TRBV10-1; DNA: TGCGCCAGCAGTGAGTCGGTGGGCCCCGCCACTGAAGCTTTCTTT; CDR3: CASSESVGPATEAFF
J: TRBJ2-5; D: NA; size: once; V: TRBV6-5; DNA: TGTGCCAGCAGTTACTCGAGCAGGGGCGGAGAGACCCAGTACTTC; CDR3: CASSYSSRGGETQYF
J: TRBJ2-7; D: TRBD1; size: few; V: TRBV5-6; DNA: TGTGCCAGCAGCAGGGACAGGAGCTACGAGCAGTACTTC; CDR3: CASSRDRSYEQYF
J: TRBJ2-3; D: TRBD2; size: once; V: TRBV28; DNA: TGTGCCAGCAGTCTCCGACCTCCGGGACTAGCGGGGTATTTT; CDR3: CASSLRPPGLAGYF
J: TRBJ2-4; D: TRBD2; size: NA; V: TRBV7-2; DNA: TGTGCCAGCAGCCCGACTAGCGGGATGGACATTCAGTACTTC; CDR3: CASSPTSGMDIQYF